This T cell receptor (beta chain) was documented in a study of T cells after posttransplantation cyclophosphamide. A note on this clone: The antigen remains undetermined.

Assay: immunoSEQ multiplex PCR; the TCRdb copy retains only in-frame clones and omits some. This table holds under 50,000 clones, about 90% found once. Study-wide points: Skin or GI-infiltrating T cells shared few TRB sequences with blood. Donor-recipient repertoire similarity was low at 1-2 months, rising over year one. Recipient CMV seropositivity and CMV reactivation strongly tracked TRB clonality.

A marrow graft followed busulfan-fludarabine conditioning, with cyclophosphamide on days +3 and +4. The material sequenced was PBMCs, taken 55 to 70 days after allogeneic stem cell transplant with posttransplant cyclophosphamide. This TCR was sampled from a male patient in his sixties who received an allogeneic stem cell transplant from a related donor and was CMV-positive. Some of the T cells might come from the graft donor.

The CDR3 protein is CASSLENQPQHF. Written as DNA, the CDR3 is TGCGCCAGCAGCCTTGAGAATCAGCCCCAGCATTTT. This chain links TRBV4-1 with TRBJ1-5, with D hard to call. Germline CDR1 is MGHRA and CDR2 is YSYEKL. The CDR3 contains 12 residues. V was clipped by 4 bases and J by 4 bases, with 5 bases between them.